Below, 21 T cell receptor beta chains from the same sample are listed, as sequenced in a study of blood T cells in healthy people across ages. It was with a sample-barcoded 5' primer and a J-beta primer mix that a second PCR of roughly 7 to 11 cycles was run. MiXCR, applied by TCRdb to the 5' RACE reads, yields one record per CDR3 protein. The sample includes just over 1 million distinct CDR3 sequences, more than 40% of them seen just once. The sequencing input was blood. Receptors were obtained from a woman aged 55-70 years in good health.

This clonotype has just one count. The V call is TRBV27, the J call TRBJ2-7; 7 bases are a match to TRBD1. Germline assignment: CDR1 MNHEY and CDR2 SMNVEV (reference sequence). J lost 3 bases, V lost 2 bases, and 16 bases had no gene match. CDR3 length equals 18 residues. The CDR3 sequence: CASSLGPPRTGENYEQYF. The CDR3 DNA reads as TGTGCCAGCAGTTTAGGGCCCCCCCGGACAGGTGAAAACTACGAGCAGTACTTC.

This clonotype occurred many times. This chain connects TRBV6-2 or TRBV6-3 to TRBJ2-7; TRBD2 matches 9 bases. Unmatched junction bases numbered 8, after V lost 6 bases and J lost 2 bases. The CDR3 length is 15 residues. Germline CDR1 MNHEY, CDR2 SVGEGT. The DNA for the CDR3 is TGTGCCAGCAGACTCGGACTAGCGCGGACCTACGAGCAGTACTTC. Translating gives CASRLGLARTYEQYF.

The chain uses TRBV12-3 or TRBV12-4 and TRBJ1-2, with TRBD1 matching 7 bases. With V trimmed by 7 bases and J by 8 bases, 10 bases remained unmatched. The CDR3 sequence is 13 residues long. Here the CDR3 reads CASNLDREEGYTF. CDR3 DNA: TGTGCCAGCAACCTAGACAGGGAAGAAGGCTACACCTTC.

This CDR3 is CSARDIHTYEQYF. The CDR3 DNA reads as TGCAGTGCTAGGGACATCCATACCTACGAGCAGTACTTC. The rearrangement links TRBV20-1 to TRBJ2-7; D is possibly TRBD1 (5 bases). Germline values: CDR1 DFQATT, CDR2 SNEGSKA (reference sequence). This CDR3 has 13 residues. V gave up 3 bases and J gave up 2 bases, with 11 bases separating them.

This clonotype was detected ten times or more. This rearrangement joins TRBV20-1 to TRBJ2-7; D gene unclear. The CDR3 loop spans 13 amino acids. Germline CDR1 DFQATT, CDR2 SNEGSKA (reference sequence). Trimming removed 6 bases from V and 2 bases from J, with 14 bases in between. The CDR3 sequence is CSATPGGAYEQYF. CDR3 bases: TGCAGTGCCACCCCCGGCGGCGCCTACGAGCAGTACTTC.

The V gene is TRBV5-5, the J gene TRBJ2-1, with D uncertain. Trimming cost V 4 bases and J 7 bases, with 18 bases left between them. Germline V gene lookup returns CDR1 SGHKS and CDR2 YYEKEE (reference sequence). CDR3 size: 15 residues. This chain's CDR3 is CASSEVASLLNEQFF. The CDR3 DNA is TGTGCCAGCAGCGAAGTAGCAAGTCTATTGAATGAGCAGTTCTTC.

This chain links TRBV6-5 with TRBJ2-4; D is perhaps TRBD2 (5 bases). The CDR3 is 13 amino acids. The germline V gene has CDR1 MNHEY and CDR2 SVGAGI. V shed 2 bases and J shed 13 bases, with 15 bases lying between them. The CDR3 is CASSYASGNEQYF. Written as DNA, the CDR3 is TGTGCCAGCAGTTACGCCAGCGGCAATGAGCAGTACTTC.

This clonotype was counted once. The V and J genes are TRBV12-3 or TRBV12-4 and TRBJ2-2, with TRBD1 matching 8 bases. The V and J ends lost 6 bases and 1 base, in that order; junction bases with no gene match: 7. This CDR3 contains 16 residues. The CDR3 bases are TGTGCCAGCAGGGAAACCGGGACAGGGAACACCGGGGAGCTGTTTTTT. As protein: CASRETGTGNTGELFF.

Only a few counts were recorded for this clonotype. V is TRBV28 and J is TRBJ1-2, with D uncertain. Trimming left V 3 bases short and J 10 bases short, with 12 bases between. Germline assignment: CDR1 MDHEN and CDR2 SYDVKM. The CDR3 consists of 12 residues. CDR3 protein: CASSLALSDYTF. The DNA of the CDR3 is TGTGCCAGCAGTTTGGCGCTCTCCGACTACACCTTC.

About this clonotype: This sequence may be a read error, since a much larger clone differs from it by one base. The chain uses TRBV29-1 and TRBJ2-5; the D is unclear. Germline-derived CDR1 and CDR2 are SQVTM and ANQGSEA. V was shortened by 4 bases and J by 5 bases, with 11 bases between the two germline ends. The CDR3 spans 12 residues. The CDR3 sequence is CSVVVLVETQYF. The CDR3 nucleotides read TGCAGCGTTGTAGTGTTAGTTGAGACCCAGTACTTC.

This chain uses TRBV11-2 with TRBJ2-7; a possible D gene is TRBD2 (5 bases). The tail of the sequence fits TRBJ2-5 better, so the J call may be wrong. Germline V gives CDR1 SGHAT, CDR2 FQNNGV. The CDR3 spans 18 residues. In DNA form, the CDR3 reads TGTGCCAGCAGCCCCTCTCGGGCTAGCAGGTTTCGACAAGAGACCCAGTACTTC. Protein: CASSPSRASRFRQETQYF.

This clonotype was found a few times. The CDR3 region has the DNA TGTGCCAGCAGCTCGCATACTGTGGAGACCCAGTACTTC. Its translation is CASSSHTVETQYF. The J gene is TRBJ2-5, the V gene TRBV11-2, with no clear D. Per the germline V gene, CDR1 is SGHAT and CDR2 is FQNNGV. V lost 4 bases and J 5 bases, leaving 11 bases between the germline ends. The CDR3 has 13 amino acids.

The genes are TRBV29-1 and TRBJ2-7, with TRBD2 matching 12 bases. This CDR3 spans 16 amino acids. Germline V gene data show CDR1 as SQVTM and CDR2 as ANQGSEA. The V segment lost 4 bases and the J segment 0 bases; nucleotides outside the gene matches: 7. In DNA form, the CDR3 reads TGCAGCGTTGTAGGCCTAGCGGGAGGGGGCTCCTACGAGCAGTACTTC. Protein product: CSVVGLAGGGSYEQYF.

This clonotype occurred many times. The CDR3 sequence: CASSQDERESIQYF. For the CDR3, the DNA is TGTGCCAGCAGCCAAGATGAGCGGGAGAGCATTCAGTACTTC. The chain employs TRBV4-2 and TRBJ2-4; TRBD2 agrees at 8 bases. Germline lookup yields CDR1 LGHNA and CDR2 YNFKEQ. V lost 0 bases to trimming and J lost 9 bases; unmatched junction nucleotides: 4. The CDR3 extends over 14 amino acids.

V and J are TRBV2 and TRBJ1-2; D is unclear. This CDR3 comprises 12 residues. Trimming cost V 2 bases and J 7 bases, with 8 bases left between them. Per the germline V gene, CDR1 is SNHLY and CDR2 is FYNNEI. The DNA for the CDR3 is TGTGCCAGCAGTGAAACGGAGGCTGGCTACACCTTC. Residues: CASSETEAGYTF.

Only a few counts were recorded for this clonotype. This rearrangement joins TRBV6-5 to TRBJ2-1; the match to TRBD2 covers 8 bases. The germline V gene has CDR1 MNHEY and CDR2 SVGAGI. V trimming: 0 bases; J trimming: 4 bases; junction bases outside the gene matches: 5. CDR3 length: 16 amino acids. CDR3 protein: CASSYSTGTRYNEQFF. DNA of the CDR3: TGTGCCAGCAGTTACTCTACTGGGACTAGGTACAATGAGCAGTTCTTC.

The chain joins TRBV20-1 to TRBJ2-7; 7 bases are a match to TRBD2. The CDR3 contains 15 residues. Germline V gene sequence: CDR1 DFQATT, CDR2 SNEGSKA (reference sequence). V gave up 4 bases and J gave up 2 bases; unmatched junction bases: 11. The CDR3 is CSATAPRTSTYEQYF. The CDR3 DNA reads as TGCAGTGCTACAGCTCCCAGGACTAGTACCTACGAGCAGTACTTC.

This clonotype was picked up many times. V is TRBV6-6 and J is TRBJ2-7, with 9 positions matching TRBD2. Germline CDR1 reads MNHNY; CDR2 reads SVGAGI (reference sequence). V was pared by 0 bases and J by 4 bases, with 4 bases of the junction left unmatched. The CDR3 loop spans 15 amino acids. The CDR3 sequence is CASSYSGTSLYEQYF. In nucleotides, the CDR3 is TGTGCCAGCAGTTACTCCGGGACTAGCTTATACGAGCAGTACTTC.

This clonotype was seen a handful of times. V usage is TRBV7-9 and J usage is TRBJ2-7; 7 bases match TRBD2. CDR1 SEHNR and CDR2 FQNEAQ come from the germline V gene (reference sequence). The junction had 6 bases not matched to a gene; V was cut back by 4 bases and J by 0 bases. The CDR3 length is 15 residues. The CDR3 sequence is CASSSIGGSSYEQYF. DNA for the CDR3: TGTGCCAGCAGCTCCATCGGGGGGAGCTCCTACGAGCAGTACTTC.

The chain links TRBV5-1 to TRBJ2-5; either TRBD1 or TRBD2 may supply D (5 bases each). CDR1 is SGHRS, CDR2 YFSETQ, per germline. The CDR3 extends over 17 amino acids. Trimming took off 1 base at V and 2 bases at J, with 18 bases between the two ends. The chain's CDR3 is CASSLWGSPRGQETQYF. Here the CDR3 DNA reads TGCGCCAGCAGCTTGTGGGGGTCCCCGAGGGGTCAAGAGACCCAGTACTTC.

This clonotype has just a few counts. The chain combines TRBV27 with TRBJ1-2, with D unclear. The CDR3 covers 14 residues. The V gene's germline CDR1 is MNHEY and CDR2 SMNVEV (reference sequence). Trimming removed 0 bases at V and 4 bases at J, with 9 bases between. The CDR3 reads CASSLSQVSYGYTF. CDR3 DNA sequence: TGTGCCAGCAGTTTATCGCAGGTTAGCTATGGCTACACCTTC.